This is a list of T cell receptor beta chains from one sample in a study of Graves' ophthalmopathy and Graves' hyperthyroidism. Via MiXCR, TCRdb re-called the multiplex PCR reads, giving one row per CDR3 protein. The sample lists about 58,000 distinct CDR3 sequences; more than 40% were seen once. Sequencing input: peripheral blood. These receptors all come from an adult woman with Graves' ophthalmopathy. Each CDR3 is given with its conserved first and last residue. A D gene is named only where the DNA matches it firmly. Part of the rows lack a size; the others show once, few, many or a class for expanded clones.

j_gene,d_gene,v_gene,abundance,CDR3nt,CDR3aa
TRBJ2-7,TRBD2,TRBV6-5,NA,TGTGCCAGCAGGAGTCTGAGCGGGAGGACCGGGGAGCAGTACTTC,CASRSLSGRTGEQYF
TRBJ1-3,TRBD1,TRBV5-1,many,TGCGCCAGCCAAACAGGGGGCGAAAACACCATATATTTT,CASQTGGENTIYF
TRBJ2-7,TRBD2,TRBV5-1,many,TGCGCCAGCAGTTCTAGCGGGAGGACAGGCGAGCAGTACTTC,CASSSSGRTGEQYF
TRBJ2-7,NA,TRBV20-1,NA,TGCAGTGCTAGAGCGCAAGGAGGTCCCGGGGAGCAGTACTTC,CSARAQGGPGEQYF
TRBJ2-3,TRBD2,TRBV7-3,NA,TGTGCCAGCAGTTCCCTAGCGGGGGGCTACAATGAGCAGTATTTT,CASSSLAGGYNEQYF
TRBJ2-2,NA,TRBV20-1,NA,TGCAGTCCCTACGGGAGGGAGCTGTTTTTT,CSPYGRELFF
TRBJ2-7,TRBD2,TRBV28,many,TGTGCCAGCAGCCCCGGGACTACTTTCAACGAGCAGTACTTC,CASSPGTTFNEQYF
TRBJ2-3,NA,TRBV18,many,TGTGCCAGCTCACCACCAGAGAGCAAGGATACGCAGTATTTT,CASSPPESKDTQYF
TRBJ1-4,TRBD1,TRBV5-1,many,TGCGCCAGCAGCCGCGGACAGGGTCGGGAAGAAAAACTGTTTTTT,CASSRGQGREEKLFF
TRBJ2-3,TRBD2,TRBV7-2,NA,TGTGCCAGCAGCTTAGCGACTAGCGGGAGCGCAAGTACGCGGTATTTT,CASSLATSGSASTRYF
TRBJ2-1,NA,TRBV29-1,NA,TGCAGCGTTTTGCGTGACAGGAGCCCCAATGAGCAGTTCTTC,CSVLRDRSPNEQFF
TRBJ1-2,NA,TRBV4-3,many,TGCTCACTTACGTCCCTATGGACTAACTATGGCTACACCTTC,CSLTSLWTNYGYTF
TRBJ1-1,NA,TRBV28,many,TGTGCCAGCAGTTTATCCGACAGGAAGACTTTCTTT,CASSLSDRKTFF
TRBJ2-1,NA,TRBV5-1,many,TGCGCCAGCAGCTTGGACAGGGCTGACAATGAGCAGTTCTTC,CASSLDRADNEQFF
TRBJ2-3,NA,TRBV15,once,TGTGCCACCAGCAAATCCCGGAACGCAGATACGCAGTATTTT,CATSKSRNADTQYF
TRBJ2-7,TRBD1,TRBV29-1,many,TGCAGCGTTGTGGGACAGGGGGCGATTAAGGTGTACGAGCAGTACTTC,CSVVGQGAIKVYEQYF
TRBJ2-2,TRBD2,TRBV11-2,NA,TGTGCCAGCAGCTTCGGGGGGGCCGGGGAGCTGTTTTTT,CASSFGGAGELFF
TRBJ2-2,NA,TRBV6-1,many,TGTGCCAGCAGAATAGACAGTTACACCGGGGAGCTGTTTTTT,CASRIDSYTGELFF
TRBJ2-7,TRBD2,TRBV20-1,many,TGCAGTGCTAGAGACTCGGGGGGAACCCAGGAGCAGTACTTC,CSARDSGGTQEQYF
TRBJ2-3,NA,TRBV4-2,many,TGTGCCAGCAGCCAAGAAAGGGGATATACGCAGTATTTT,CASSQERGYTQYF
TRBJ2-3,TRBD2,TRBV20-1,NA,TGCAGTGCAGGGGGCAGCGGGAGGGTTGATACGCAGTATTTT,CSAGGSGRVDTQYF
TRBJ1-1,TRBD1,TRBV20-1,NA,TGCAGTGCTAGCGGGACAGCCGGCCGCACTGAAGCTCTCTTT,CSASGTAGRTEALF
TRBJ1-1,TRBD1,TRBV5-1,NA,TGCGCCAGCAGCTTCCGGGACAGCAACACTGAAGCTTTCTTT,CASSFRDSNTEAFF
TRBJ2-5,NA,TRBV5-1,NA,TGCGCCAGCAGCCCTCGGGAAGCGGGAGAGACCCAGTACTTC,CASSPREAGETQYF
TRBJ1-1,NA,TRBV30,many,TGTGCCTGGAGCGCGAGAACTGAAGCTTTCTTT,CAWSARTEAFF
TRBJ2-3,NA,TRBV25-1,NA,TGTGCCAGCTCCGGGAGTGCTAGCACAGATACGCAGTATTTT,CASSGSASTDTQYF
TRBJ2-3,TRBD2,TRBV10-3,NA,TGTGCCATCAGTGAGTCGGCGGGACTAGCGGGAGGGCCGCAGTATTTT,CAISESAGLAGGPQYF
TRBJ2-2,TRBD1,TRBV4-3,NA,TGCGCCAGCAGCCAAAACAGGGGCCTGAACACCGGGGAGCTGTTTTTT,CASSQNRGLNTGELFF
TRBJ2-1,TRBD2,TRBV5-1,many,TGCGCCAGCAGCGCGTTACTAGCGGGAGACCCCGATGAGCAGTTCTTC,CASSALLAGDPDEQFF
TRBJ2-7,TRBD1,TRBV14,NA,TGTGCCAGCAGTCCCACCGGGACAGGGGTTTCCTACGAGCAGTACTTC,CASSPTGTGVSYEQYF
TRBJ2-6,TRBD1,TRBV5-1,NA,TGCGCCAGCAGGGAGACAGGGGGAAACGTCCTGACTTTC,CASRETGGNVLTF
TRBJ2-7,TRBD2,TRBV20-1,NA,TGCAGTGCTAGAGGACTAGCGGACCCCTACGAGCAGTACTTC,CSARGLADPYEQYF
TRBJ2-1,TRBD2,TRBV20-1,NA,TGCAGTGCTAGAGCCTTGAGGGGGCTTGCTAGCGGGGACACAGATACGCAGTTCTTC,CSARALRGLASGDTDTQFF
TRBJ2-7,TRBD1,TRBV3-1,many,TGTGCCAGCAGCCAACAGGGGGTCTACGAGCAGTACTTC,CASSQQGVYEQYF
TRBJ1-1,NA,TRBV28,many,TGTGCCAGCAGTTTACACCAGGTGAACACTGAAGCTTTCTTT,CASSLHQVNTEAFF
TRBJ2-5,NA,TRBV20-1,few,TGCAGTGCTAGACGGGATAGCAATCAGCCCCAGTACTTC,CSARRDSNQPQYF
TRBJ1-5,NA,TRBV7-8,many,TGTGCCAGCAGCTTATCGGGTTACAATCAGCCCCAGCATTTT,CASSLSGYNQPQHF
TRBJ2-6,NA,TRBV20-1,many,TGCAGTGCTAGAGATATAATGCTTGGGGAGAGCTCTGGGAGGTCCAACGTCCTGACTTTC,CSARDIMLGESSGRSNVLTF
TRBJ2-7,NA,TRBV7-8,NA,TGCGCCAGCAGCCAAGGTCTAGCCCCGACGCACGACCAGTACTTC,CASSQGLAPTHDQYF
TRBJ2-2,NA,TRBV7-3,many,TGTGCCAGCACAATCGGCACCGGGGAGCTGTTTTTT,CASTIGTGELFF
TRBJ1-2,NA,TRBV28,many,TGTGCCAGCAGTCCCGGGTCGAAGGGCATCTATGGCTACACCTTC,CASSPGSKGIYGYTF
TRBJ2-7,TRBD2,TRBV5-1,many,TGCGCCAGCAGCTTGGCCGGGACTAGAAGTAACGAGCAGTACTTC,CASSLAGTRSNEQYF
TRBJ2-5,NA,TRBV15,once,TGTGCCACTAAAGGAGGGGACGGGGAGACCCAGTACTTC,CATKGGDGETQYF
TRBJ1-4,NA,TRBV28,many,TGTGCCAGCAGTTTACAGAGACATCGGGAAAAACTGTTTTTT,CASSLQRHREKLFF
TRBJ2-7,NA,TRBV20-1,NA,TGCAGTGCTAGAGACCCGTTGAGTGTCTGCTACGAGCAGTACTTC,CSARDPLSVCYEQYF
TRBJ2-1,NA,TRBV7-9,many,TGTGCCATCGGCGGGACTGGAGACTACAATGAGCAGTTCTTC,CAIGGTGDYNEQFF
TRBJ2-2,TRBD1,TRBV6-1,many,TGTGCCAGCAGTTCAGGACAGGGGGAGACCGGGGAGCTGTTTTTT,CASSSGQGETGELFF
TRBJ1-1,NA,TRBV20-1,NA,TGCAGTGCTAGAGATAGCAGGAGGTCGAACACTGAAGCTTTCTTT,CSARDSRRSNTEAFF
TRBJ2-7,TRBD1,TRBV29-1,NA,TGCAGCGGGCAGGGGGAGAAGTACTTC,CSGQGEKYF